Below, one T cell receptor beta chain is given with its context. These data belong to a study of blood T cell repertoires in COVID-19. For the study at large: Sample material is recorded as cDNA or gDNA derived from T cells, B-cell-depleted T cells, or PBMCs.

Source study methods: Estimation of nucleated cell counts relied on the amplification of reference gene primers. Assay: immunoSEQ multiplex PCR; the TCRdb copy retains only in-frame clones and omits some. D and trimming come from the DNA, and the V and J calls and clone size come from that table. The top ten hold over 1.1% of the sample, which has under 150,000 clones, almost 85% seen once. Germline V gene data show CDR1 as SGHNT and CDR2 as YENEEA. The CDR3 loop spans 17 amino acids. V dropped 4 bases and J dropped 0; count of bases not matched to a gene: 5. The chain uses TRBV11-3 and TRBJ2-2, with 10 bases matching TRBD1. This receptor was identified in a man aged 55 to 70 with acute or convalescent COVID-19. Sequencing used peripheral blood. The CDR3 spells CASSSPGQGSNTGELFF. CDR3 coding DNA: TGTGCCAGCAGCTCACCGGGACAGGGGTCGAACACCGGGGAGCTGTTTTTT.